Each of the 23 T cell receptor beta chains below was sequenced from the same sample in a study of T-cell reconstitution after alpha-beta-depleted transplantation in children. Preparation of the TCRbeta library involved a method that used unique molecular identifiers. Each CDR3 protein gets one entry after TCRdb re-called the PCR reads with MiXCR. Among some 200,000 distinct CDR3 sequences listed, approximately 8.4% were seen once. Sequencing used PBMCs, mostly from graft donor cells, obtained 360 days after TCRalphabeta/CD19-depleted stem cell transplant. The receptors shown here come from a male patient aged 2 to 10 who had a stem cell transplant for acute myeloid leukemia, so the T cells may come from the graft donor.

V and J are TRBV20-1 and TRBJ2-3; D perhaps matches TRBD2 (5 bases). V dropped 6 bases and J dropped 1 base, with 17 bases sitting between them. The CDR3 length is 15 residues. Germline loops: CDR1 DFQATT, CDR2 SNEGSKA (reference sequence). CDR3 sequence: CSAVELLRGTDTQYF. The DNA for the CDR3 is TGCAGTGCGGTGGAACTGCTGCGGGGCACAGATACGCAGTATTTT.

This clonotype has a count of ten or more. The chain is built from TRBV5-5 and TRBJ2-2; 7 positions agree with TRBD1. The CDR3 spans 17 residues. V lost 4 bases and J lost 2; bases outside the gene matches: 11. The germline gives CDR1 SGHKS, CDR2 YYEKEE (reference sequence). CDR3 in DNA: TGTGCCAGCAGCCTCGGACAGGATCGAGATAACACCGGGGAGCTGTTTTTT. Translated, it gives CASSLGQDRDNTGELFF.

This clonotype was observed many times. CDR3 coding DNA: TGTGCCAGCACGTCCGACAGACCCTACGAGCAGTACTTC. This sequence encodes CASTSDRPYEQYF. The chain links TRBV7-9 to TRBJ2-7; a possible D gene is TRBD1 (5 bases). Germline lookup yields CDR1 SEHNR and CDR2 FQNEAQ (reference sequence). This CDR3 comprises 13 residues. Trimming took off 7 bases at V and 2 bases at J, with 12 bases between the two ends.

The chain is built from TRBV3-1 and TRBJ1-1, with 7 bases that match TRBD1. Germline CDR1 LGHDT, CDR2 YNNKEL (reference sequence). Trimming at V came to 4 bases and at J to 10 bases, leaving 12 bases not matched to a gene. The CDR3 runs to 14 residues. The CDR3: CASSLDTRGRTAFF. CDR3 sequence (DNA): TGTGCCAGCAGCCTGGATACGAGGGGGCGCACAGCTTTCTTT.

The rearrangement joins TRBV9 to TRBJ1-6; D is unclear. This CDR3 is 14 amino acids long. The ends were cut back, 2 bases at V and 5 bases at J, with 8 bases in the middle. From germline, CDR1 is SGDLS and CDR2 YYNGEE. DNA of the CDR3: TGTGCCAGCAGCGTCGGGAAGAATAATTCACCCCTCCACTTT. As protein: CASSVGKNNSPLHF.

The chain recombines TRBV19 with TRBJ1-5; 8 bases match TRBD1. CDR1 is LNHDA, CDR2 SQIVND, per germline (reference sequence). CDR3 size: 16 residues. Germline trimming cut 7 bases from V and 3 bases from J; bases unmatched to any gene: 11. For the CDR3, the DNA is TGTGCCAGTACCCCCACGAGGACAGGGATCAATCAGCCCCAGCATTTT. It yields the protein CASTPTRTGINQPQHF.

This clonotype was found many times. This chain connects TRBV20-1 to TRBJ2-2, with D tentatively TRBD1 (6 bases). Germline V gives CDR1 DFQATT, CDR2 SNEGSKA (reference sequence). V was pared by 6 bases and J by 5 bases, with 22 bases between. The length of the CDR3 is 16 residues. The chain's CDR3 is CSAHRGGRGRTGELFF. In DNA form, the CDR3 reads TGCAGTGCCCACCGTGGAGGCAGGGGCCGAACCGGGGAGCTGTTTTTT.

The chain employs TRBV5-1 and TRBJ2-3; 12 bases fit TRBD2. This CDR3 has 16 residues. Germline values: CDR1 SGHRS, CDR2 YFSETQ. V shed 4 bases and J 5 bases; nucleotides not matched to a gene: 8. The CDR3 region has the DNA TGCGCCAGCAGCCCTAGCGGGAGGGCCCCGGGAGATACGCAGTATTTT. It encodes CASSPSGRAPGDTQYF. The variable domain in full, completed from reference TRBV5-1 and TRBJ2-3, reads KAGVTQTPRYLIKTRGQQVTLSCSPISGHRSVSWYQQTPGQGLQFLFEYFSETQRNKGNFPGRFSGRQFSNSRSEMNVSTLELGDSALYLCASSPSGRAPGDTQYFGPGTRLTVL.

In its sample, this clonotype was seen many times. The rearrangement uses TRBV5-1 and TRBJ2-7; a possible D gene is TRBD2 (5 bases). The CDR3 consists of 13 residues. In germline, CDR1 is SGHRS, CDR2 YFSETQ. Trimming removed 3 bases at V and 1 base at J, with 8 bases between. This CDR3 reads CASSSGFSYEQYF. In nucleotides, the CDR3 is TGCGCCAGCAGCTCGGGGTTTTCCTACGAGCAGTACTTC.

This clonotype was observed many times. The junction departs from germline at one end; a sequencing error may be responsible. This chain connects TRBV7-2 to TRBJ2-1, with a possible D match to TRBD2 (6 bases). CDR3 length: 14 residues. Looked up from germline, CDR1 is SGHTA and CDR2 is FQGNSA. CDR3 sequence (DNA): TGTGCCAGCACCTTACGGGAGTGGGGCAATGAGCAGTTCTTC. It translates to CASTLREWGNEQFF.

This clonotype was detected ten times or more. The chain combines TRBV12-3 or TRBV12-4 with TRBJ2-3; 12 bases are a match to TRBD2. With V trimmed by 7 bases and J by 3 bases, 2 bases remained unmatched. The CDR3 contains 14 residues. The CDR3 loop reads CASKGTSGTDTQYF. The CDR3 nucleotides read TGTGCCAGCAAGGGGACTAGCGGGACAGATACGCAGTATTTT.

There are many counts of this clonotype. The genes are TRBV12-3 or TRBV12-4 and TRBJ1-2; D gene uncertain. Deletions cut 7 bases from V and 4 bases from J, with 10 bases between. The CDR3 runs 12 residues. The DNA of the CDR3 is TGTGCCAGCACAACCGCGGGCTATGGCTACACCTTC. Its protein is CASTTAGYGYTF.

This clonotype appeared many times. V usage is TRBV10-3 and J usage is TRBJ1-5, with 7 bases fitting TRBD1. V lost 3 bases, J lost 1 base, and 3 bases stayed unmatched. Germline lookup yields CDR1 ENHRY and CDR2 SYGVKD. There are 15 residues in the CDR3. CDR3 sequence: CAISETGVSNQPQHF. CDR3 DNA: TGTGCCATCAGTGAAACAGGGGTGAGCAATCAGCCCCAGCATTTT.

This clonotype has at least ten counts. The chain is built from TRBV12-3 or TRBV12-4 and TRBJ2-1; 13 bases are shared with TRBD2. The CDR3 has 15 residues. Trimming at V came to 3 bases and at J to 10 bases, leaving 6 bases not matched to a gene. This CDR3 reads CASSLTSGGIGEQFF. CDR3 nucleotide sequence: TGTGCCAGCAGTTTGACTAGCGGGGGGATAGGGGAGCAGTTCTTC.

The rearrangement joins TRBV29-1 to TRBJ2-7; D might be TRBD1 (6 bases). The CDR3 covers 17 residues. Trimming took off 5 bases at V and 3 bases at J, with 26 bases between the two ends. Germline values: CDR1 SQVTM, CDR2 ANQGSEA. CDR3 nucleotides: TGCAGCGTTAGGCGGAGACCCACACACACAGGGTACTACGAGCAGTACTTC. The encoded protein is CSVRRRPTHTGYYEQYF.

As concerns this clonotype: The conserved phenylalanine or tryptophan normally closing the CDR3 is absent here, so this likely arose from a read error. The chain has TRBV20-1 and TRBJ2-1, with TRBD2 identical over 9 bases. This CDR3 region has 15 residues. The J segment lost 4 bases and the V segment lost 3 bases, leaving 7 bases of the junction unmatched. CDR1 is DFQATT, CDR2 SNEGSKA, per germline (reference sequence). The CDR3 sequence is CSASSAGGAYNEQFL. CDR3 bases: TGCAGTGCTAGTTCGGCGGGGGGGGCATACAATGAGCAGTTCTTG.

This clonotype appeared a few times. The chain has TRBV7-3 and TRBJ1-2, with TRBD1 matching over 7 bases. The CDR3 is 15 amino acids. Trimming at V came to 0 bases and at J to 7 bases, leaving 8 bases not matched to a gene. The V gene's germline CDR1 is SGHTA and CDR2 FQGTGA. DNA of the CDR3: TGTGCCAGCAGCTTAACCGGGCCAGGGGGAGGTGGCTACACCTTC. The encoded protein is CASSLTGPGGGGYTF.

This clonotype was counted a few times. V gene TRBV5-1 combines with J gene TRBJ1-5; 8 nucleotides match TRBD1. CDR3 length: 15 amino acids. Germline trimming cut 0 bases from V and 4 bases from J; bases unmatched to any gene: 3. Germline V gives CDR1 SGHRS, CDR2 YFSETQ. The CDR3 DNA follows: TGCGCCAGCAGCTTGGAGGGACAGGCAAATCAGCCCCAGCATTTT. Translated: CASSLEGQANQPQHF.

This clonotype was found many times. This chain connects TRBV7-3 to TRBJ2-3; the D is unclear. This CDR3 contains 15 residues. Deletions cut 4 bases from V and 0 bases from J, with 11 bases between. Germline lookup yields CDR1 SGHTA and CDR2 FQGTGA. The CDR3 DNA reads TGTGCCAGCAGCTCCCTAGGCAGAAGCACAGATACGCAGTATTTT. As protein: CASSSLGRSTDTQYF.

This clonotype was counted many times. CDR3 region: CASSLVRTWGYTF. The CDR3 DNA follows: TGTGCCAGCAGTTTGGTCAGGACCTGGGGCTACACCTTC. The rearrangement uses TRBV12-3 or TRBV12-4 and TRBJ1-2, with D hard to call. This CDR3 spans 13 amino acids. Trimming left V 3 bases short and J 8 bases short, with 13 bases between.

The rearrangement uses TRBV12-3 or TRBV12-4 and TRBJ2-4; D is tentatively TRBD1 or TRBD2 (7 bases each). Trimming took 2 bases from V and 2 from J, leaving 10 bases between them. This CDR3 spans 15 amino acids. In DNA form, the CDR3 reads TGTGCCAGCAGTTTACAGGGGGGGACCAAAAACATTCAGTACTTC. Its protein product is CASSLQGGTKNIQYF.

At least ten counts were recorded for this clonotype. The chain carries TRBV29-1 and TRBJ2-6; D is uncertain. This CDR3 is built from 15 residues. Germline assignment: CDR1 SQVTM and CDR2 ANQGSEA. V was pared by 4 bases and J by 0 bases, with 10 bases between. Here the CDR3 reads CSVVSEISGANVLTF. In DNA form, the CDR3 reads TGCAGCGTTGTTTCGGAGATCTCTGGGGCCAACGTCCTGACTTTC.

This clonotype came up a few times. The V call is TRBV12-3 or TRBV12-4, the J call TRBJ1-2, with D uncertain. Trimming shortened V by 0 bases and J by 1 base, and 12 bases separated the two germline ends. This CDR3 is 16 amino acids long. In nucleotides, the CDR3 is TGTGCCAGCAGTTTAGCGCTGCTACGGATTAACTATGGCTACACCTTC. Residues: CASSLALLRINYGYTF.